This T cell receptor beta chain was sequenced during a study of T-cell memory formation after mild COVID-19. Broader study findings: CD4+ bias marked clones expanding day 15 to 37, unlike balanced contracting clones. Some SARS-CoV-2-responding clones were already detected in memory before infection. CD4+ contracting clones lay mainly in CM and EM, CD8+ ones in EMRA.

The germline CDR1 and CDR2 sequences are SGHNT and YENEEA. CDR3 size: 14 residues. The J segment lost 4 bases and the V segment lost 4 bases, leaving 4 bases of the junction unmatched. Turning to this clonotype: Its antigen is currently unknown.

TCR alpha and TCR beta cDNA libraries carrying sample barcodes and UMIs were produced by 5'RACE using constant-segment primers. MiXCR, applied by TCRdb to the 5' RACE reads, yields one record per CDR3 protein. The sample shows more than 300,000 distinct CDR3 sequences, around 20% of them seen only once. Sequencing was performed on PBMCs or a T cell subset sorted from them (not recorded which). This chain links TRBV11-3 with TRBJ2-3; 8 bases line up with TRBD1. The sequence was obtained from a young man who had mild COVID-19 (a few samples of this study predate the infection). Cell type and time point are not known. CDR3 nucleotide sequence: TGTGCCAGCAGCTCGACAGGGGTGGCAGATACGCAGTATTTT. As protein: CASSSTGVADTQYF.